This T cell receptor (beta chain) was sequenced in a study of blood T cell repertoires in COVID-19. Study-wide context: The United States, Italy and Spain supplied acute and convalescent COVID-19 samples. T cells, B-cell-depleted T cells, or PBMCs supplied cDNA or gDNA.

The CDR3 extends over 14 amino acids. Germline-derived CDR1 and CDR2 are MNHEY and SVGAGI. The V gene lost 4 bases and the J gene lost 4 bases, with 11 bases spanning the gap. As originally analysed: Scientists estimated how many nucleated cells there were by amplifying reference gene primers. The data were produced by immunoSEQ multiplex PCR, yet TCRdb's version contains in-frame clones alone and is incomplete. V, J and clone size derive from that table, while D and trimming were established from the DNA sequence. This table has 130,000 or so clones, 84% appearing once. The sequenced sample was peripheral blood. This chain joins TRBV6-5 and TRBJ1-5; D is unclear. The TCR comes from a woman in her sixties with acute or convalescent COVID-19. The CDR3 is CASSSPRLNQPQHF. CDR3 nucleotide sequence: TGTGCCAGCAGTTCCCCGAGGCTAAATCAGCCCCAGCATTTT.